Listed here is a single TCR beta chain. This clonotype was recorded only once. The clone's antigen remains unknown. Base-call qualities are not available, and no considerably larger clone is one nucleotide away. One read alone makes for weak evidence. This sample was taken from a study (dated by TCRdb to between 2014 and 2017). About the investigation overall: The study tested whether tumor-infiltrating Tregs in breast cancer are recruited from blood Tregs or converted in situ from other CD4+ T cell subsets.

General study outcomes and caveats: Tumor memory CD4+ T cell TCR gene usage was found to cluster with blood and lymph node memory CD4+ cells and with lymph node naive CD4+ cells. Tumor-infiltrating Treg TCR alpha and beta sequences overlapped most with tumor naive CD4+ T cells, then with blood naive CD4+ T cells. The validation in the larger cohort was limited to a single TCR beta V-J rearrangement instead of whole repertoires.

Amplification of full-length TCR variable regions was done by 5' RACE PCR using constant-region reverse primers, and this step was followed by semi-nested PCR with Nested Universal Primer A. Using the ReliaPrep RNA Cell Miniprep System, total RNA was extracted, and the SMARTer RACE 5'/3' Kit was then used to reverse transcribe the RNA into 5'RACE-ready cDNA. Full-length TCR alpha and beta libraries were barcoded with multiplex adaptors and sequenced on an Illumina MiSeq. Regarding the original processing steps: For each of nine subset-tissue groups, sequencing data from the five patients were combined, and the groups were compared by unsupervised clustering of TCR gene usage. The Morisita-Horn index was used to calculate repertoire similarity, with shared sequences weighted by how much each contributed to each repertoire. TCRdb passed the public sequencing reads through fastp at Q25 and MiXCR, retaining productive beta sequences. Identical CDR3 proteins give one entry, which carries the most common genes and DNA. The V and J calls come from TCRdb's annotation, not from the publication. The sample has about 40,000 distinct CDR3 sequences on record, approximately 28% of them singletons. 4% to 4.5% of the sample is held by the ten biggest clonotypes.

Memory CD4+ T cells were isolated as CD4+CD45RO+CD25- cells. Tregs, naive and memory CD4+ T cells from tumor, blood and ipsilateral draining lymph nodes of 5 or 6 breast cancer patients underwent full-length TCR alpha and beta sequencing. Tumor tissue and lymph nodes obtained by ipsilateral axillary dissection were perfused with PBS, cut into small pieces and digested using collagenase I and hyaluronidase. A purity exceeding 90% was confirmed by FACS for the sorted cell populations. Reading the germline V gene (reference sequence) gives CDR1 SEHNR and CDR2 FQNEAQ. V is reduced by 1 base and J by 6 bases, leaving a spacing of 4 bases between them. From the cysteine up to the phenylalanine, the CDR3 has a length of 12 residues. The retained sequence is limited to the CDR3, 36 bases, with the frame set at the first base.

The sequenced sample was tumor-infiltrating memory CD4+ T cells sorted from the breast tumor. This sample's cell subset or site label indicates: memory CD4+ T cells, CD4+CD45RO+CD25-. The chain joins TRBV7-9 to TRBJ1-5, with the D gene not confidently named. This TCR derives from a female donor with breast cancer. At the DNA level, the sequence is TGTGCCAGCAGCTTAGACGGTCAGCCCCAGCATTTT. Its product reads: CASSLDGQPQHF.